This record covers a single T cell receptor beta chain. Its recognized antigen is unknown. No much larger clone exists at a distance of one base, and base qualities are not known. This entry belongs to a study of blood T cell repertoires in COVID-19 (dated by TCRdb to 2020 to 2022). For the study in its entirety: Collaborator samples came from the United States, Italy and Spain and covered acute and convalescent phases of COVID-19. The repertoires were made available in a free public database intended to serve as a resource for research on the immune response to SARS-CoV-2. Samples came from the ongoing ImmuneRACE study (first 160 participants) plus 1,254 subjects from 6 global collaborators. The sample metadata nearly always contained a de-identified subject ID, COVID-19 status, age in years and sex. Where HLA class I and class II types were available, the types were taken from metadata supplied by the sample provider, not from assay-based typing. The material from the prospective study consisted of cDNA or gDNA derived from T cells, B-cell-depleted T cells, or PBMCs. Deeply sampled blood TCRbeta repertoires from subjects exposed to, actively infected with, or recovered from COVID-19 were included in the dataset.

Paper-wide results and their limitations: How much clinical and demographic metadata was included differed by source and by participant, and the metadata was provided uncurated.

TCRbeta CDR3 regions were amplified from genomic DNA by means of the immunoSEQ Assay, a bias-controlled multiplex PCR. Per the authors' processing: The number of nucleated cells in each sample was estimated by amplification of reference gene primers within the assay. To quantify the absolute abundance of each unique TCRbeta CDR3 rearrangement, sequence reads were collapsed and filtered. For each sample, productive Simpson clonality was calculated by taking the square root of Simpson's diversity index across productive rearrangements. As stored in TCRdb, this immuneACCESS dataset retains in-frame rearrangements with V and J assigned. A fraction of the clones does not appear; measured against another copy, unresolved V genes explain less than half of the discrepancy, and the remainder lacks a known reason. Clone size and the V and J calls come from that table; the DNA yielded D and trimming. The sample table holds 210,000 or so clones, of which about four fifths were seen once. 4.5% to 5% of the sample is held by the ten biggest clonotypes.

The CDR3, from cysteine to phenylalanine, totals 14 residues. Just CDR3 DNA is preserved here, 42 bases in frame from base 1. Per the germline V gene, ENHRY is the CDR1 and SYGVKD is the CDR2. The germline V end is reduced by 5 bases and the J end by 6 bases; junction bases left unmatched: 4. Participants in the prospective study were enrolled through a virtual design, were aged 18 to 89 years, and lived in about two dozen United States geographic areas. In the prospective study, participants were assigned to cohorts based on the clinical history participants reported in a screening survey and a study questionnaire. Exposed participants had been in contact with someone with a PCR-confirmed or clinician-diagnosed COVID-19 case within 2 weeks of study entry. Each participant in the prospective study had whole blood, serum and a nasopharyngeal or oropharyngeal swab collected by mobile phlebotomists. Additional blood draws and questionnaires over an approximately two-month period could optionally be provided by prospective study participants. Before DNA extraction, prospective study blood samples were shipped either frozen or at room temperature.

This receptor was obtained from a woman aged 45-65 years who had been exposed to COVID-19. Sequencing was done on a sample of PBMCs or T cells enriched from blood (not recorded which). Recombination linked TRBV10-3 to TRBJ1-2, with 12 bases in between that match TRBD1. CDR3 reads: CAISSGQGADGYTF. The nucleotide sequence reads TGTGCCATCAGTTCGGGACAGGGGGCGGATGGCTACACCTTC.